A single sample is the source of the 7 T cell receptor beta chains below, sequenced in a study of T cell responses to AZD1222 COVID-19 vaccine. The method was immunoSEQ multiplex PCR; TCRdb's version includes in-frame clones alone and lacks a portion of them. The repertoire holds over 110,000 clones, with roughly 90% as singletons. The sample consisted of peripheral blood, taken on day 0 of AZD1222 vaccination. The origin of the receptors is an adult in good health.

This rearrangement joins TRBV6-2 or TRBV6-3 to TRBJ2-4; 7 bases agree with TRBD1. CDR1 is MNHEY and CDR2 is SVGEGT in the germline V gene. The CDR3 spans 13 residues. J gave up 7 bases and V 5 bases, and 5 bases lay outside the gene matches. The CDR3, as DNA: TGTGCCAGCAGTGACAGGGATTGGAACATTCAGTACTTC. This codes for CASSDRDWNIQYF.

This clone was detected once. For the CDR3, the DNA is TGTGCCACAACCATCGTACCCTTGGCCCTCCACTTT. Translated, it gives CATTIVPLALHF. This chain connects TRBV15 to TRBJ1-6; D gene unclear. CDR3 size: 12 residues. V shed 9 bases and J shed 14 bases, with 17 bases lying between them. CDR1 and CDR2 (germline): LNHNV, YYDKDF (reference sequence).

CDR3 sequence reads: CASSFWETGELFF. DNA of the CDR3: TGTGCCAGCAGTTTCTGGGAGACCGGGGAGCTGTTTTTT. The rearrangement joins TRBV28 to TRBJ2-2; D may be TRBD2 (5 bases). Germline V gives CDR1 MDHEN, CDR2 SYDVKM. The CDR3 spans 13 residues. The ends were cut back, 3 bases at V and 5 bases at J, with 7 bases in the middle.

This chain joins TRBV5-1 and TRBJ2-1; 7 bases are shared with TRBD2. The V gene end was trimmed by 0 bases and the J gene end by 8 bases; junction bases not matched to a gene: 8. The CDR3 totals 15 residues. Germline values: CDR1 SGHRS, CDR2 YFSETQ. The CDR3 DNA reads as TGCGCCAGCAGCTTGGCCGGGACGGGAGGAGATGAGCAGTTCTTC. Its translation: CASSLAGTGGDEQFF.

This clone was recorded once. The CDR3 coding sequence is TGTGCCACGTCCGCAGCGGGTCACGAGCAGTACTTC. Protein sequence: CATSAAGHEQYF. The chain has TRBV15 and TRBJ2-7, with a possible D match to TRBD2 (6 bases). Germline CDR1 is LNHNV and CDR2 is YYDKDF (reference sequence). The CDR3 has 12 residues. Trimming removed 9 bases at V and 5 bases at J, with 14 bases between.

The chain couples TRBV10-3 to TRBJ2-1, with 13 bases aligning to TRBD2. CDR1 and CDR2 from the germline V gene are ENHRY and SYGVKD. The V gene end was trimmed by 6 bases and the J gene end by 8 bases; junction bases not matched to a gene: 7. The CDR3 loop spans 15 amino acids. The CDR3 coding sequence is TGTGCCATCAGGGGGACTAGCGGGAATCGAGATGAGCAGTTCTTC. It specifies CAIRGTSGNRDEQFF.

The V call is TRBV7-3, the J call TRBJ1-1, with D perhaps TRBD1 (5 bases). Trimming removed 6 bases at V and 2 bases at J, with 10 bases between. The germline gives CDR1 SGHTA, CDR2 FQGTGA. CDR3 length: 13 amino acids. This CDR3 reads CASRLGGNTEAFF. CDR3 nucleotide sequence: TGTGCCAGCAGACTGGGGGGAAACACTGAAGCTTTCTTT.